This paragraph covers one T cell receptor beta chain sequence. Its specific antigen is unknown. Per-base qualities were not stored, and no clone one base away is much larger. TCRbeta CDR3 regions were amplified from genomic DNA by means of the immunoSEQ Assay, a bias-controlled multiplex PCR. Concerning the study's data processing: The number of nucleated cells in each sample was estimated by amplification of reference gene primers within the assay. To quantify the absolute abundance of each unique TCRbeta CDR3 rearrangement, sequence reads were collapsed and filtered. For each sample, productive Simpson clonality was calculated as the square root of Simpson's diversity index across productive rearrangements. As stored in TCRdb, this immuneACCESS dataset retains in-frame rearrangements with V and J assigned. A fraction of the clones does not appear; measured against another copy, unresolved V genes explain less than half of the discrepancy, and the remainder lacks a known reason. V, J and clone size are those of that table, while D and trimming were read from the DNA. A total of about 230,000 clones appear in this sample, approximately 82% of them only once. The ten largest clones represent about 2.5% of the sample.

This specimen belongs to a study of blood T cell repertoires in COVID-19 (dated by TCRdb to between 2020 and 2021). Turning to the overall study: Collaborator samples came from the United States, Italy and Spain and covered acute and convalescent phases of COVID-19. The repertoires were released in a freely available public database intended as a resource for research on the immune response to SARS-CoV-2. The prospective study material was composed of cDNA or gDNA derived from T cells, B-cell-depleted T cells, or PBMCs. Where available, HLA class I and class II types were taken from metadata supplied by the sample provider and were not determined by assay-based typing. Deeply sampled blood TCRbeta repertoires from subjects exposed to, actively infected with, or recovered from COVID-19 were included in the dataset. Sample metadata almost always included a de-identified subject ID, COVID-19 status, age in years and sex. Samples were obtained from the ongoing ImmuneRACE study (first 160 participants) and from over 1,000 subjects provided by 6 global collaborators. Results the study describes overall, beyond this receptor: Clinical and demographic metadata were provided uncurated, with the amount varying by source and participant.

Each collaborating institution followed its own protocols to collect whole blood in K2EDTA tubes. For TCRbeta analysis, collaborators shipped samples in one of three forms: frozen whole blood, isolated PBMCs, or DNA extracted from either of those sample types. The cysteine opens and the phenylalanine closes a CDR3 of 16 amino acids. This entry keeps only the CDR3 DNA: 48 bases, framed from base 1. The CDR1 and CDR2 encoded by the germline V gene are SGHRS and YFSETQ. V drops 4 bases and J drops 9 bases, leaving 23 bases in between. This receptor chain uses TRBV5-1 and TRBJ2-1, and the D gene may be TRBD2, 6 bases matching. Sequenced: peripheral blood. This sequence was found in a woman in her sixties or seventies with active or convalescent COVID-19. At the DNA level, the sequence is TGCGCCAGCAGCGCCCAGACTACGTGGGGGGTGGGTGAGCAGTTCTTC. Its protein is CASSAQTTWGVGEQFF.